What follows are 17 T cell receptor beta chains derived from one specimen sequenced in a study of human T cells and chemical hapten exposure. The template was total RNA from unfractionated whole blood. TCRdb reprocessed the 5' RACE reads with MiXCR, giving one entry per CDR3 protein. Among over 95,000 distinct CDR3 sequences listed, 15% to 20% were seen once. Every receptor here comes from a human donor in good health.

This clonotype was observed a single time. The V call is TRBV29-1, the J call TRBJ2-7, with 8 bases matching TRBD2. V gave up 6 bases and J gave up 4 bases; unmatched junction bases: 5. Germline-derived CDR1 and CDR2 are SQVTM and ANQGSEA. The CDR3 is made up of 12 amino acids. The CDR3 is CSVFQRGYEQYF. DNA of the CDR3: TGCAGCGTCTTCCAGCGGGGGTACGAGCAGTACTTC.

The chain joins TRBV10-2 to TRBJ2-7; 8 positions agree with TRBD1. Germline-derived CDR1 and CDR2 are WSHSY and SAAADI. The CDR3 sequence is 17 residues long. J gave up 0 bases and V 5 bases, and 12 bases lay outside the gene matches. CDR3 amino acids: CASSRSAGQVGSYEQYF. For the CDR3, the DNA is TGCGCCAGCAGTAGGAGTGCGGGACAGGTCGGCTCCTACGAGCAGTACTTC.

In its sample, this clonotype was seen a few times. An end of the junction does not agree with germline; a read error may underlie this. The CDR3 sequence is CSAGTYTEQFF. Here the CDR3 DNA reads TGCAGCGCTGGGACGTACACTGAGCAGTTCTTC. The J gene is TRBJ2-1, the V gene TRBV29-1; the D call may be TRBD1 or TRBD2 (5 bases each). CDR1 and CDR2 (germline): SQVTM, ANQGSEA. The CDR3 runs 11 residues.

This clonotype was detected a few times. This sequence joins TRBV4-1 and TRBJ2-3; 7 bases map to TRBD2. The trim removed 3 bases at V and 7 bases at J, leaving 1 base unmatched. The CDR3 extends over 12 amino acids. CDR1 MGHRA and CDR2 YSYEKL come from the germline V gene. The CDR3, as DNA: TGCGCCAGCAGCCAGGGGGGGAATACGCAGTATTTT. Protein product: CASSQGGNTQYF.

This clonotype has a handful of counts. The chain employs TRBV5-4 and TRBJ1-2; 10 bases are a match to TRBD1. Germline V gene data show CDR1 as SGHNT and CDR2 as YYREEE (reference sequence). The CDR3 is 14 amino acids. The V and J ends lost 0 bases and 7 bases, in that order; junction bases with no gene match: 3. CDR3 amino acids: CASSLETGGGGYTF. CDR3 DNA sequence: TGTGCCAGCAGCTTGGAGACAGGGGGCGGTGGCTACACCTTC.

The chain combines TRBV25-1 with TRBJ1-1; D is unresolved. Trimming pared 0 bases from V and 7 bases from J, leaving 9 bases between. CDR1 is MGHDK, CDR2 SYGVNS, per germline. CDR3 size: 13 residues. The CDR3 coding sequence is TGTGCCAGCAGTGAATACGGGATAGGTGAAGCTTTCTTT. Encoded protein: CASSEYGIGEAFF.

This clonotype came up a few times. The V gene is TRBV20-1, the J gene TRBJ2-1; a weak D match, TRBD2 (6 bases). The germline gives CDR1 DFQATT, CDR2 SNEGSKA (reference sequence). The V and J ends lost 1 base and 2 bases respectively, with 27 bases between them. This CDR3 contains 20 residues. The CDR3 coding sequence is TGCAGTGCTAGAGTCCCGACGGGGCGGGACCTAAAGCCGGCCTACAATGAGCAGTTCTTC. As protein: CSARVPTGRDLKPAYNEQFF.

The genes are TRBV6-6 and TRBJ2-1; D gene ambiguous. V was pared by 2 bases and J by 2 bases, with 7 bases between. CDR3 size: 14 residues. CDR1 and CDR2 (germline): MNHNY, SVGAGI (reference sequence). CDR3 sequence (DNA): TGTGCCAGCAGTTACAGGGCTACCTACAATGAGCAGTTCTTC. The encoded protein is CASSYRATYNEQFF.

The J gene is TRBJ2-7, the V gene TRBV27, with 8 positions matching TRBD2. The length of the CDR3 is 16 residues. V was pared by 4 bases and J by 0 bases, with 8 bases of the junction left unmatched. Germline V CDR1 and CDR2: MNHEY, SMNVEV (reference sequence). The DNA for the CDR3 is TGTGCCAGCAGTTCCCAGAAACTAGCGGTCTCCTACGAGCAGTACTTC. Its translation: CASSSQKLAVSYEQYF.

The chain joins TRBV20-1 to TRBJ2-7, with a possible D match to TRBD1 (5 bases). Germline CDR1 is DFQATT and CDR2 is SNEGSKA (reference sequence). This CDR3 is 15 amino acids long. With 4 bases removed from V and 0 bases from J, the gap between germline ends came to 16 bases. CDR3 coding DNA: TGCAGTGCTAATCCCCCGACAGCAAGCTCCTACGAGCAGTACTTC. Translated, it gives CSANPPTASSYEQYF.

This clonotype was recorded a few times. The gene calls are TRBV10-3 and TRBJ2-5; D may be TRBD1 or TRBD2 (5 bases each). CDR3 length equals 16 residues. CDR1 ENHRY and CDR2 SYGVKD come from the germline V gene. Trimming stripped 0 bases from V and 5 bases from J, with 16 bases between. CDR3 in amino acids: CAISESAGRGEETQYF. The DNA for the CDR3 is TGTGCCATCAGTGAGTCGGCAGGGAGAGGGGAGGAGACCCAGTACTTC.

The chain uses TRBV5-4 and TRBJ1-1; D is ambiguous. The V gene's germline CDR1 is SGHNT and CDR2 YYREEE (reference sequence). Trimming stripped 4 bases from V and 6 bases from J, with 25 bases between. The CDR3 has 17 residues. In DNA, the CDR3 is TGTGCCAGCAGCCCCCTGGGCAGGCCTCCCGGGTCGTCTGAAGCTTTCTTT. This translates into CASSPLGRPPGSSEAFF. Variable domain in full (rest from reference TRBV5-4 and TRBJ1-1): ETGVTQSPTHLIKTRGQQVTLRCSSQSGHNTVSWYQQALGQGPQFIFQYYREEENGRGNFPPRFSGLQFPNYSSELNVNALELDDSALYLCASSPLGRPPGSSEAFFGQGTRLTVV.

The gene calls are TRBV12-5 and TRBJ2-1, with TRBD2 identical over 7 bases. The CDR3 extends over 12 amino acids. The ends lost 6 bases at V and 7 bases at J; junction bases unmatched: 3. The germline V gene has CDR1 LGHNT and CDR2 FRNRAP. CDR3 in DNA: TGTGCTAGTGGGGGGAGGGAGAATGAGCAGTTCTTC. Amino acids: CASGGRENEQFF.

Only a few counts were recorded for this clonotype. The chain couples TRBV5-1 to TRBJ2-5; 11 bases match TRBD1. Trimming took 4 bases from V and 3 from J; bases not matched to a gene: 5. Germline values: CDR1 SGHRS, CDR2 YFSETQ. The CDR3 sequence is 15 residues long. The CDR3 DNA reads TGCGCCAGCAGCCCCTGGGACAGGGGGGAAGAGACCCAGTACTTC. It codes for CASSPWDRGEETQYF.

This rearrangement joins TRBV6-1 to TRBJ2-4; TRBD2 might be the D (6 bases). Germline V gene sequence: CDR1 MNHNS, CDR2 SASEGT. V lost 4 bases, J lost 1 base, and 17 bases lay in between. The CDR3 sequence is 17 residues long. The CDR3 DNA is TGTGCCAGCAGTGCTACGGGAGTAGGTTGGGCCAAAAACATTCAGTACTTC. Protein: CASSATGVGWAKNIQYF.

This sequence joins TRBV28 and TRBJ2-7; TRBD1 is a possible D gene (7 bases). This CDR3 is 14 amino acids long. Trimming removed 6 bases from V and 3 bases from J, with 15 bases in between. Germline lookup yields CDR1 MDHEN and CDR2 SYDVKM. The CDR3 DNA follows: TGTGCCAGCAGAGGGGCAGGGGGGCACTACGAGCAGTACTTC. Residues: CASRGAGGHYEQYF.

This clonotype has a handful of counts. J is TRBJ2-1 and V is TRBV5-1, with D unresolved. The V and J ends lost 0 bases and 9 bases respectively, with 7 bases between them. This CDR3 is 12 amino acids long. The germline CDR1 and CDR2 sequences are SGHRS and YFSETQ. CDR3 in DNA: TGCGCCAGCAGCTTGGTTTTAGCTGAGCAGTTCTTC. It specifies CASSLVLAEQFF.